One sample yielded the 22 T cell receptor beta chains listed below, sequenced in a study of glioma-infiltrating T cells. The iRepertoire nested amplicon-rescue multiplex PCR amplified TCR alpha and beta CDR3s from RNA. TCRdb re-called the multiplex PCR reads with MiXCR, one entry per CDR3 protein. The sample consists of about 140,000 distinct CDR3 sequences, about 39% of them appearing once. Sequencing was done on a sample of glioma tissue, nonneoplastic brain tissue, or PBMCs (not recorded which). These TCRs come from a human donor with low-grade glioma or glioblastoma, undergoing nonglioma brain surgery, or in good health (not recorded which).

This chain uses TRBV7-2 with TRBJ1-3; 7 positions agree with TRBD1. The junction had 14 bases not matched to a gene; V was cut back by 0 bases and J by 6 bases. CDR1 and CDR2 (germline): SGHTA, FQGNSA. This CDR3 has 18 amino acids. The CDR3 DNA follows: TGTGCCAGCAGCTTAGCAACCGGCGGGACAGAGAGAGAAAACACCATATATTTT. Translated, it gives CASSLATGGTERENTIYF.

This clonotype showed up just a few times. The genes are TRBV6-1 and TRBJ1-5; no clear D. The CDR3 extends over 15 amino acids. Per germline, CDR1 MNHNS and CDR2 SASEGT. The V gene lost 7 bases and the J gene lost 5 bases, with 18 bases spanning the gap. The CDR3 nucleotides are TGTGCCAGCACCACCCGGACCGATGGGGATCAGCCCCAGCATTTT. Its translation: CASTTRTDGDQPQHF.

The chain links TRBV20-1 to TRBJ2-7; 7 nucleotides line up with TRBD2. The V segment lost 3 bases and the J segment 4 bases; nucleotides outside the gene matches: 0. The CDR3 totals 11 residues. Germline loops: CDR1 DFQATT, CDR2 SNEGSKA (reference sequence). The CDR3 DNA reads TGCAGTGCTAGGCGGGGGTACGAGCAGTACTTC. This sequence encodes CSARRGYEQYF.

The chain has TRBV6-2 or TRBV6-3 and TRBJ1-3; D not resolved. Trimming pared 7 bases from V and 4 bases from J, leaving 11 bases between. This CDR3 contains 13 residues. The germline gives CDR1 MNHEY, CDR2 SVGEGT. In DNA form, the CDR3 reads TGTGCCAGCATCTCGCCAGGAGGAAACACCATATATTTT. This translates into CASISPGGNTIYF.

V gene TRBV20-1 combines with J gene TRBJ2-1, with 15 bases lining up with TRBD2. Germline values: CDR1 DFQATT, CDR2 SNEGSKA (reference sequence). Trimming removed 3 bases from V and 8 bases from J; junction bases left unmatched: 8. The CDR3 is made up of 16 amino acids. CDR3 region: CSARRGTSGRLDEQFF. CDR3 in DNA: TGCAGTGCTAGGCGGGGGACTAGCGGGAGGCTGGATGAGCAGTTCTTC.

This clonotype was found many times. The chain couples TRBV20-1 to TRBJ2-7; D is unresolved. V lost 4 bases and J 0 bases, leaving 4 bases between the germline ends. CDR1 is DFQATT, CDR2 SNEGSKA, per germline (reference sequence). The length of the CDR3 is 11 residues. CDR3: CSATSSYEQYF. Written as DNA, the CDR3 is TGCAGTGCTACTAGCTCCTACGAGCAGTACTTC.

This clonotype was counted between two and nine times. J is TRBJ1-1 and V is TRBV6-1; D gene uncertain. This CDR3 is 11 amino acids long. V gave up 5 bases and J gave up 6 bases, with 7 bases separating them. Germline CDR1 is MNHNS and CDR2 is SASEGT. The CDR3, as DNA: TGTGCCAGCAGTTTTCTGTCTGAAGCTTTCTTT. Protein sequence: CASSFLSEAFF.

The rearrangement uses TRBV7-2 and TRBJ1-6; TRBD1 agrees at 8 bases. Per germline, CDR1 SGHTA and CDR2 FQGNSA. Losses at the gene ends were 6 bases for V and 5 bases for J; bases not matched to a gene: 9. The CDR3 length is 16 residues. CDR3 amino acids: CASRAFGGQDNSPLHF. DNA of the CDR3: TGTGCCAGCAGGGCGTTCGGGGGACAGGATAATTCACCCCTCCACTTT.

The chain links TRBV20-1 to TRBJ1-1; TRBD1 might be the D (6 bases). The germline V gene has CDR1 DFQATT and CDR2 SNEGSKA (reference sequence). This CDR3 is 13 amino acids long. V was shortened by 6 bases and J by 1 base, with 12 bases between the two germline ends. The CDR3 reads CSAPGQKNTEAFF. In DNA, the CDR3 is TGCAGTGCCCCGGGACAAAAGAACACTGAAGCTTTCTTT.

This clonotype was detected only a few times. The rearrangement joins TRBV7-2 to TRBJ1-1; 7 nucleotides line up with TRBD1. This CDR3 contains 15 residues. The junction had 9 bases not matched to a gene; V was cut back by 6 bases and J by 2 bases. Germline CDR1 and CDR2: SGHTA and FQGNSA. The CDR3 spells CASRPPGQYNTEAFF. The DNA for the CDR3 is TGTGCCAGCAGGCCTCCGGGACAGTATAACACTGAAGCTTTCTTT.

The chain recombines TRBV27 with TRBJ1-6; maybe TRBD1 (5 bases). The CDR3 loop spans 12 amino acids. V dropped 6 bases and J dropped 10 bases, with 10 bases sitting between them. Per the germline V gene, CDR1 is MNHEY and CDR2 is SMNVEV (reference sequence). DNA for the CDR3: TGTGCCAGCAGGGCAGGGAACTCACCCCTCCACTTT. The encoded protein is CASRAGNSPLHF.

The V call is TRBV7-2, the J call TRBJ2-3; TRBD2 aligns across 10 bases. Germline V gives CDR1 SGHTA, CDR2 FQGNSA. With 5 bases clipped from V and 7 bases from J, the junction kept 9 bases outside the gene matches. This CDR3 region has 15 residues. CDR3 DNA: TGTGCCAGCAGCCTTAGCGGGGGGAACCGTAATACGCAGTATTTT. It yields the protein CASSLSGGNRNTQYF. The full variable domain, completed using reference TRBV7-2 and TRBJ2-3, is GAGVSQSPSNKVTEKGKDVELRCDPISGHTALYWYRQSLGQGLEFLIYFQGNSAPDKSGLPSDRFSAERTGGSVSTLTIQRTQQEDSAVYLCASSLSGGNRNTQYFGPGTRLTVL.

The chain carries TRBV28 and TRBJ1-3; D is perhaps TRBD1 (6 bases). This CDR3 is built from 15 residues. Germline CDR1 and CDR2: MDHEN and SYDVKM. Trimming took off 3 bases at V and 9 bases at J, with 18 bases between the two ends. CDR3 loop: CASSFDKSKGGTIYF. The CDR3 DNA follows: TGTGCCAGCAGTTTCGACAAATCTAAGGGGGGCACCATATATTTT.

The CDR3 protein is CATAPGRNQPQHF. In DNA, the CDR3 is TGTGCCACCGCCCCAGGTCGTAATCAGCCCCAGCATTTT. V is TRBV27 and J is TRBJ1-5; D is undetermined. Germline V CDR1 and CDR2: MNHEY, SMNVEV (reference sequence). This CDR3 has 13 amino acids. V lost 10 bases, J lost 4 bases, and 14 bases lay in between.

The V gene is TRBV6-1, the J gene TRBJ1-1; D remains unclear. CDR3 length equals 15 residues. CDR1 MNHNS and CDR2 SASEGT come from the germline V gene. The V end was cut by 5 bases, the J end by 1 base, with 14 bases between. Written as DNA, the CDR3 is TGTGCCAGCAGTCCCCTGGAGAGGGCGAACACTGAAGCTTTCTTT. Translating gives CASSPLERANTEAFF.

V and J are TRBV5-1 and TRBJ2-1, with no clear D. Germline assignment: CDR1 SGHRS and CDR2 YFSETQ. Trimming shortened V by 5 bases and J by 7 bases, and 1 base separated the two germline ends. CDR3 length: 9 amino acids. The CDR3 reads CASSNEQFF. The CDR3 region has the DNA TGCGCCAGCAGTAATGAGCAGTTCTTC. The variable domain in full, completed from reference TRBV5-1 and TRBJ2-1, reads KAGVTQTPRYLIKTRGQQVTLSCSPISGHRSVSWYQQTPGQGLQFLFEYFSETQRNKGNFPGRFSGRQFSNSRSEMNVSTLELGDSALYLCASSNEQFFGPGTRLTVL.

The chain recombines TRBV20-1 with TRBJ1-5; the D gene is possibly TRBD1 (5 bases). Germline V gives CDR1 DFQATT, CDR2 SNEGSKA (reference sequence). This CDR3 region has 14 residues. V lost 2 bases, J lost 2 bases, and 10 bases lay in between. As DNA, the CDR3 is TGCAGTGCTAGAAGCAGGGTGGGCAATCAGCCCCAGCATTTT. Its protein is CSARSRVGNQPQHF.

The chain uses TRBV12-3 or TRBV12-4 and TRBJ2-1, with D uncertain. The CDR3 runs to 15 residues. Deletions cut 6 bases from V and 7 bases from J, with 19 bases between. CDR3 nucleotides: TGTGCCAGCAGCCGCTCCACGATAGGACGGAATGAGCAGTTCTTC. It yields the protein CASSRSTIGRNEQFF.

J is TRBJ2-3 and V is TRBV10-1; D is undetermined. V lost 3 bases to trimming and J lost 5 bases, with 12 bases between them. Germline values: CDR1 WNHNN, CDR2 SYGVQD (reference sequence). The CDR3 totals 14 residues. Here the CDR3 reads CASSDRVPGDTQYF. The CDR3 coding sequence is TGCGCCAGCAGTGACAGAGTCCCTGGAGATACGCAGTATTTT.

V is TRBV6-1 and J is TRBJ2-7; TRBD2 aligns across 8 bases. Germline CDR1 MNHNS, CDR2 SASEGT. This CDR3 spans 15 amino acids. Trimming cost V 4 bases and J 6 bases; bases outside gene matches: 11. In DNA form, the CDR3 reads TGTGCCAGCAGTGGAGCGTCCGGGACTAGAGGCGAGCAGTACTTC. It translates to CASSGASGTRGEQYF.

The CDR3, as DNA: TGTGCCAGCAGCGGGTGGCAGGACAATGAGCAGTTCTTC. Amino acid sequence: CASSGWQDNEQFF. This chain links TRBV7-9 with TRBJ2-1, with unresolved D. The CDR3 length is 13 residues. Between the trimmed V and J ends, which lost 5 bases and 5 bases, there was a span of 10 bases. Germline CDR1 reads SEHNR; CDR2 reads FQNEAQ (reference sequence). The entire variable domain, with the rest obtained from reference TRBV7-9 and TRBJ2-1, is as follows: DTGVSQNPRHKITKRGQNVTFRCDPISEHNRLYWYRQTLGQGPEFLTYFQNEAQLEKSRLLSDRFSAERPKGSFSTLEIQRTEQGDSAMYLCASSGWQDNEQFFGPGTRLTVL.

The chain employs TRBV28 and TRBJ1-5; TRBD1 might be the D (6 bases). The CDR3 covers 16 residues. V was pared by 6 bases and J by 5 bases, with 20 bases between. Germline V gene lookup returns CDR1 MDHEN and CDR2 SYDVKM. The CDR3 reads CASSSSRRGSDQPQHF. The CDR3 DNA reads TGTGCCAGCAGCTCTTCACGAAGGGGGAGCGATCAGCCCCAGCATTTT.